This T cell receptor beta chain comes out of a study of T cell responses to AZD1222 COVID-19 vaccine. Generated by immunoSEQ multiplex PCR, the TCRdb table keeps only in-frame clones and is missing some. Among 100,000 to 150,000 clones, about nine tenths were seen once, and the ten largest hold 1.5%. V lost 8 bases, J lost 3 bases, and 5 bases stayed unmatched. This CDR3 region has 13 residues. The receptor was derived from an adult in good health. The chain uses TRBV12-3 or TRBV12-4 and TRBJ2-7, with TRBD1 identical over 9 bases. The material was peripheral blood, obtained on day 0 of AZD1222 vaccination. The CDR3 sequence is CASGDRAGYEQYF. CDR3 coding DNA: TGTGCCAGCGGGGACAGGGCCGGCTACGAGCAGTACTTC.